These T cell receptor beta chains were read from a single sample in a study of T cell changes during pregnancy in multiple sclerosis. Here immunoSEQ multiplex PCR was the method, and the copy in TCRdb shows in-frame clones only, minus some. The table lists tens of thousands of clones, 80% to 95% of them singletons. This specimen consisted of CD4+ T cells from peripheral blood mononuclear cells, obtained in the second trimester of pregnancy. The receptors shown here come from a female donor with multiple sclerosis, enrolled in a pregnancy study. The CDR3 runs from the conserved cysteine through the conserved F or W. Each record gives: CDR3 length, J gene, V gene, CDR3 protein.

16 | TRBJ2-3 | TRBV5-1 | CASSASAGGARDTQYF
15 | TRBJ2-7 | TRBV6-5 | CASSYLTSASYEQYF
14 | TRBJ2-7 | TRBV11-2 | CASSLRGGYDEQYF
15 | TRBJ1-1 | TRBV19 | CASSVYPRENTEAFF
14 | TRBJ2-1 | TRBV19 | CASSIAVTHNEQFF
17 | TRBJ2-1 | TRBV5-4 | CASSLEAGLERYNEQFF
16 | TRBJ1-6 | TRBV6-5 | CASSYRGGSLNSPLHF
16 | TRBJ2-3 | TRBV28 | CASSLSPGGPTDTQYF
15 | TRBJ2-2 | TRBV9 | CASSVGGRETGELFF
13 | TRBJ1-1 | TRBV6-5 | CASSQGTGSRAFF
14 | TRBJ1-5 | TRBV5-1 | CASSEGGGNQPQHF
11 | TRBJ1-2 | TRBV27 | CASRGGNGYTF
15 | TRBJ2-2 | TRBV7-2 | CASTKGGGTTGELFF
15 | TRBJ1-1 | TRBV5-1 | CASSLEGRGQTEAFF
17 | TRBJ1-2 | TRBV4-2 | CASSPNSGTSTNYGYTF
17 | TRBJ2-2 | TRBV18 | CASSPQPPGHPTGELFF
13 | TRBJ1-3 | TRBV11-2 | CASSLSVEGTIYF
18 | TRBJ2-7 | TRBV5-4 | CASSRRTSGRQGAYEQYF
14 | TRBJ1-6 | TRBV10-3 | CAISDEVLSSPLHF
17 | TRBJ2-5 | TRBV11-2 | CASSSPWAGGPQETQYF
13 | TRBJ2-7 | TRBV7-9 | CASSDRGGTEQYF
18 | TRBJ2-5 | TRBV5-6 | CASSPPLTGRGTEETQYF
15 | TRBJ2-1 | TRBV5-1 | CASSLGTGWDNEQFF
16 | TRBJ2-1 | TRBV4-2 | CASSHTIAGGPHEQFF
13 | TRBJ1-5 | TRBV9 | CASSRDGNQPQHF
18 | TRBJ1-3 | TRBV4-2 | CASSQDPNGPGGKHTIYF
14 | TRBJ2-7 | TRBV5-1 | CASSLPRDRNEQYF
15 | TRBJ2-7 | TRBV18 | CASSLLGQGYYEQYF
14 | TRBJ1-2 | TRBV10-3 | CAISARNSGIGYTF
14 | TRBJ1-2 | TRBV7-2 | CASSHPDRGQGYTF
18 | TRBJ1-6 | TRBV7-2 | CASSSTLRGSSYNSPLHF
17 | TRBJ2-2 | TRBV7-3 | CASSHLAGGPNTGELFF